Detailed here is one T cell receptor (beta chain). The target antigen is unknown. The data were taken from a study of shared clonotypes between healthy human individuals. Study-level points and caveats: Against clonotypes common to all four donors, non-shared ones had lower generation probabilities. Rarefaction indicated that sorted-subset sequencing remained incomplete although depth was large.

Genomic DNA per cell subset filled all wells of several immunoSEQ plates. Sequencing was performed with immunoSEQ multiplex PCR; in TCRdb, only in-frame clones are kept and a portion is missing. This table has around 2.3 million clones, roughly 95% appearing once. Researchers partitioned CD4+ cells into CD45RA+ naive and CD45RA-negative memory subsets. V lost 5 bases and J lost 2, with 3 bases in between. Germline CDR1 reads GTSNPN; CDR2 reads SVGIG (reference sequence). This CDR3 spans 11 amino acids. Sequenced material: naive CD4+ T cells sorted from blood. The subset: CD45RA+ positively selected. This sequence was found in a man in his late teens or twenties in good health. This chain connects TRBV30 to TRBJ2-2; D is unresolved. The CDR3 DNA sequence: TGTGCCTGGCAAAACACCGGGGAGCTGTTTTTT. This sequence encodes CAWQNTGELFF.